Detailed here is one T cell receptor (beta chain). The antigen remains unidentified. Quantitative barcoded 5'-RACE was used to prepare TCR beta libraries. TCRdb analysed the 5' RACE reads with MiXCR anew, one entry per CDR3 protein. Found here are about 840,000 distinct CDR3 sequences, about 12% of them singletons; the top ten hold 0.45% to 0.6%. The data stem from a study of CD8 T cells in ankylosing spondylitis. Trimming took 7 bases from V and 1 from J, leaving 16 bases between them. CDR3 length: 15 residues. Germline loops: CDR1 MDHEN, CDR2 SYDVKM. The study, taken as a whole, reports: Disease-linked clones bore a CD8+ phenotype, appearing relatively rarely in peripheral blood. Seemingly characteristic of ankylosing spondylitis blood was a TCR beta motif consisting of under ten highly homologous variants.

V gene TRBV28 combines with J gene TRBJ1-1; D not certain. The TCR sequence derives from a male donor with ankylosing spondylitis. Material: blood, either unsorted or a sorted T cell fraction (not recorded which). This CDR3 is CASTSRRYGNTEAFF. The CDR3 DNA follows: TGTGCCAGCACCTCTAGGAGGTATGGGAACACTGAAGCTTTCTTT.